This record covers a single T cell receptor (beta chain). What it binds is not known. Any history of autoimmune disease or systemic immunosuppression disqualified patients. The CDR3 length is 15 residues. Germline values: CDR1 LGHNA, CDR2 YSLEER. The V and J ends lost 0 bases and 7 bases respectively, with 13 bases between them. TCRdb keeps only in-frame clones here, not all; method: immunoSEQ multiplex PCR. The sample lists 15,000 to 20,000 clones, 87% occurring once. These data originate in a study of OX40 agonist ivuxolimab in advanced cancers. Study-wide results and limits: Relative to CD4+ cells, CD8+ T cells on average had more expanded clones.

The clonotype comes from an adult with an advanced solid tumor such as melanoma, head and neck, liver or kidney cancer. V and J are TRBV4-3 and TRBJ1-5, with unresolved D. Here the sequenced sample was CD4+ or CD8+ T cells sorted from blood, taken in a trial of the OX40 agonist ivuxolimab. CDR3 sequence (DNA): TGCGCCAGCAGCCAAGATGAAAGAATCGGCCAGCCCCAGCATTTT. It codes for CASSQDERIGQPQHF.